This T cell receptor (beta chain) appears in the sequencing data of a study of cytomegalovirus exposure and HLA in healthy donors. Overall study findings and caveats: Sequencing depth roughly uniform across donors was assumed in presence/absence analyses. Through in vitro validation, three CMV-associated chains were shown to be specific for CMV antigens.

Deletions cut 7 bases from V and 7 bases from J, with 17 bases between. The CDR3 sequence is 14 residues long. Looked up from germline, CDR1 is SNHLY and CDR2 is FYNNEI. With regard to this clone: Its target is unknown.

The PCR contained 60 Vbeta and 13 Jbeta primers. The assay was immunoSEQ multiplex PCR, and TCRdb's table has in-frame clones only and misses some. The repertoire holds 120,000 or so clones, with 50% to 80% as singletons. Specimen: PBMCs. The source is a woman aged 40-49 years in good health and CMV-seropositive. This chain connects TRBV2 to TRBJ1-5, with D tentatively TRBD1 (5 bases). This chain's CDR3 is CASTRSGVGQPQHF. The CDR3 DNA sequence: TGTGCCAGCACCAGGTCGGGGGTAGGGCAGCCCCAGCATTTT.